A selection of T cell receptor beta chains follows, all from one sample in a study of blood T cell repertoires in COVID-19. Produced via immunoSEQ multiplex PCR; TCRdb's table is partial and in-frame only. The table has 50,000 to 70,000 clones, about nine tenths seen once. The specimen was peripheral blood. Every receptor here comes from a woman aged 65 to 85 with active COVID-19. CDR3s include the opening cysteine and the closing phenylalanine or tryptophan. A D gene is named only where the DNA matches it firmly. Some rows have no size entry. The others give once, few or many, or a class for an expanded clone.

TRBD1	-	TRBV7-6	TRBJ2-6	CASSSRGLGANVLTF	TGTGCCAGCAGCTCCAGGGGGCTCGGGGCCAACGTCCTGACTTTC
TRBD2	-	TRBV19	TRBJ2-3	CASSIGPSSGRAAQYF	TGTGCCAGTAGTATTGGGCCTTCCAGCGGGAGGGCTGCGCAGTATTTT
-	-	TRBV9	TRBJ2-1	CASSVALMRAGELGRNEQFF	TGTGCCAGCAGCGTAGCGTTGATGAGGGCAGGGGAATTAGGTAGGAATGAGCAGTTCTTC
TRBD2	-	TRBV6-5	TRBJ2-5	CASSLLAGGLSVTQYF	TGTGCCAGCAGTTTGCTAGCGGGAGGGCTCTCTGTGACCCAGTACTTC
TRBD1	-	TRBV6-5	TRBJ1-4	CASRWTGEEKLFF	TGTGCCAGCAGATGGACAGGGGAGGAAAAACTGTTTTTT
-	-	TRBV15	TRBJ1-5	CATSRFPTGGHQPQHF	TGTGCCACCAGCAGGTTCCCGACCGGGGGGCATCAGCCCCAGCATTTT
-	few	TRBV5-1	TRBJ2-1	CASSSSSTIYNEQFF	TGCGCCAGCAGCTCCTCTAGCACAATTTACAATGAGCAGTTCTTC
TRBD1	-	TRBV5-1	TRBJ1-1	CASSWDRSGDTEAFF	TGCGCCAGCAGCTGGGACAGGTCAGGGGACACTGAAGCTTTCTTT
TRBD1	-	TRBV3-1/TRBV3-2	TRBJ1-4	CASSQGDRGNEKLFF	TGTGCCAGCAGCCAAGGGGACAGGGGGAATGAAAAACTGTTTTTT
-	-	TRBV19	TRBJ2-7	CASSISRGSYEQYF	TGTGCCAGTAGTATATCCCGGGGGAGCTACGAGCAGTACTTC
TRBD1	-	TRBV19	TRBJ1-1	CASRDDAQGARGTEAFF	TGTGCCAGTAGGGACGACGCTCAGGGGGCGCGGGGCACTGAAGCTTTCTTT
-	once	TRBV5-6	TRBJ2-1	CASSLLEGGSLYNEQFF	TGTGCCAGCAGCTTGCTCGAGGGGGGGTCCCTATACAATGAGCAGTTCTTC
-	-	TRBV6-6	TRBJ2-3	CASSSARSSADTQYF	TGTGCCAGCAGTTCCGCAAGATCTAGCGCAGATACGCAGTATTTT
-	-	TRBV5-1	TRBJ2-4	CASSLGSAWGGGNIQYF	TGCGCCAGCAGCTTGGGATCGGCGTGGGGGGGCGGTAACATTCAGTACTTC
-	-	TRBV5-1	TRBJ1-4	CASSFSVTNEKLFF	TGCGCCAGCAGCTTTTCAGTAACTAATGAAAAACTGTTTTTT
-	few	TRBV3-1/TRBV3-2	TRBJ2-3	CASSQNSDTQYF	TGTGCCAGCAGTCAAAACAGCGATACGCAGTATTTT
TRBD1	-	TRBV12-3/TRBV12-4	TRBJ2-1	CASGTGGSEQFF	TGTGCCAGCGGGACAGGGGGCAGTGAGCAGTTCTTC
TRBD2	-	TRBV3-1/TRBV3-2	TRBJ2-1	CASRTSGRAHNEQFF	TGTGCCAGCAGAACTAGCGGGAGGGCCCACAATGAGCAGTTCTTC
-	-	TRBV3-1/TRBV3-2	TRBJ1-5	CASALQGEGQPQHF	TGTGCCAGCGCGCTACAGGGTGAGGGTCAGCCCCAGCATTTT
-	-	TRBV18	TRBJ2-1	CASSPGTLNEQFF	TGTGCCAGCTCACCGGGGACTCTCAATGAGCAGTTCTTC
-	-	TRBV6-5	TRBJ2-5	CASRAPTKTQYF	TGTGCCAGCAGGGCCCCCACTAAGACCCAGTACTTC
-	-	TRBV15	TRBJ1-1	CATSPQGLRNTEAFF	TGTGCCACCAGCCCCCAGGGTCTAAGGAACACTGAAGCTTTCTTT
TRBD2	once	TRBV28	TRBJ2-5	CASNGGRGGTQYF	TGTGCCAGCAATGGCGGGAGGGGGGGGACCCAGTACTTC
-	-	TRBV11-2	TRBJ1-2	CASSLRNYGYTF	TGTGCCAGCAGCCTGAGAAACTATGGCTACACCTTC